The clone carrying this TCR beta chain was observed a few times. Germline V gene sequence: CDR1 LNHDA, CDR2 SQIVND (reference sequence). Trimming at V came to 5 bases and at J to 1 base, leaving 6 bases not matched to a gene. The CDR3 runs 15 residues. Patients aged 18 to 65 with hyperthyroidism were newly diagnosed, with duration under 2 months. This entry belongs to a study of T cells in Graves' hyperthyroidism and ophthalmopathy. TCR beta CDR3 sequences were amplified from RNA transcripts. An initial round of RT-PCR targeting the TCR CDR3 relied on the HTBI primer set. MiXCR, applied by TCRdb to the multiplex PCR reads, yields one record per CDR3 protein. The sample consists of 750,000 to 950,000 distinct CDR3 sequences, around 38% of them appearing once.

This chain uses TRBV19 with TRBJ1-1; 8 bases are shared with TRBD1. This clonotype originated in a man between 18 and 35 years old with Graves' hyperthyroidism. Sequences were obtained from blood. For the CDR3, the DNA is TGTGCCAGTAGTCCGACAGGGGACGGGAACACTGAAGCTTTCTTT. Protein sequence: CASSPTGDGNTEAFF.